The clone carrying this T cell receptor (beta chain) was observed a single time. This sample is part of a study of cytomegalovirus exposure and HLA in healthy donors. Study overall: An early release of data contained about 85 million unique TCRs, which came from HLA-typed donors.

PCR primers comprised 60 Vbeta and 13 Jbeta primers. TCRdb's copy holds only in-frame clones and misses some; the assay was immunoSEQ multiplex PCR. Of approximately 160,000 clones detected, around 65% appear once; the ten largest clones hold about 2.9%. V lost 3 bases, J lost 0 bases, and 7 bases lay in between. There are 14 residues in the CDR3. Germline assignment: CDR1 SGDLS and CDR2 YYNGEE. V gene TRBV9 combines with J gene TRBJ1-5; D gene unclear. Sequences were obtained from PBMCs. This clonotype was obtained from a woman aged 30 to 39 in good health and CMV-seropositive. In DNA form, the CDR3 reads TGTGCCAGCAGCGGGCCATATAGCAATCAGCCCCAGCATTTT. Amino acids: CASSGPYSNQPQHF.